The 32 T cell receptor beta chains given below trace back to one sample, sequenced in a study of response to subunit inactivated influenza vaccine (dated by TCRdb to 2017 to 2018). Libraries were made using RT-PCR. The sequencer was an Illumina HiSeq 2500. TCRdb itself trimmed the public reads at Q25 with fastp, ran MiXCR and retained productive beta chains. Under each unique CDR3 protein, matching rows form one entry showing the most common genes and DNA. This sample has 450,000 to 600,000 distinct CDR3 sequences in its table, and 7.6% of those were observed once. The top ten clonotypes cover approximately 12% of the sample. The sample here was PBMCs from blood, taken about 24 months after vaccination. Source of these receptors: a man between 50 and 69 years old who received an inactivated influenza vaccine. Donor details come from another sample of the same person, matched by shared clones.

This clonotype was detected only a few times. J is TRBJ2-1 and V is TRBV21-1; the table's D call, TRBD2, has no DNA check behind it. TRBV21-1 is a recognized pseudogene. The CDR3 extends over 18 amino acids. CDR3 protein: CASTARIRSELQYNEQFF. CDR3 in DNA: TGTGCCAGCACCGCAAGGATTCGATCGGAACTACAGTACAATGAGCAGTTCTTC.

V is TRBV29-1 and J is TRBJ2-1, with D unresolved. Germline CDR1 and CDR2: SQVTM and ANQGSEA. CDR3 length: 15 residues. Trimming left V 4 bases short and J 2 bases short, with 15 bases between. The CDR3 DNA reads as TGCAGCGTTGCTATGCGGCTCGGCCCCTACAATGAGCAGTTCTTC. Amino acids: CSVAMRLGPYNEQFF.

This clonotype was found many times. The J gene is TRBJ1-2, the V gene TRBV12-3 or TRBV12-4; the D gene is possibly TRBD1 (6 bases). The V end lost 5 bases, the J end lost 5 bases, and 9 bases lay between the germline ends. The CDR3 length is 12 residues. The CDR3 nucleotides read TGTGCCAGCAGTATGACAGGATATGGCTACACCTTC. This gives the protein CASSMTGYGYTF.

This clonotype came up a few times. CDR3 sequence reads: CSARVFDGYEQYF. The CDR3 DNA reads TGCAGTGCTAGGGTCTTCGACGGGTACGAGCAGTACTTC. This chain uses TRBV20-1 with TRBJ2-7, with no clear D. The length of the CDR3 is 13 residues. Germline V gene lookup returns CDR1 DFQATT and CDR2 SNEGSKA (reference sequence). V was trimmed by 3 bases and J by 4 bases, leaving 13 bases between them.

This clonotype was recorded a few times. The CDR3: CATSRVEGGNTEAFF. As DNA, the CDR3 is TGTGCCACCAGCAGAGTAGAGGGAGGGAACACTGAAGCTTTCTTT. The rearrangement uses TRBV15 and TRBJ1-1; D is uncertain. The V end lost 1 base, the J end lost 1 base, and 10 bases lay between the germline ends. The germline gives CDR1 LNHNV, CDR2 YYDKDF (reference sequence). This CDR3 region has 15 residues.

This clonotype was seen a handful of times. The CDR3 sequence is CASSLAGSVSGGYTF. In DNA form, the CDR3 reads TGCGCCAGCAGCTTGGCAGGGTCTGTTTCTGGTGGCTACACCTTC. The chain is built from TRBV5-1 and TRBJ1-2; maybe TRBD1 (5 bases). The CDR3 consists of 15 residues. Trimming removed 0 bases from V and 7 bases from J, with 16 bases in between. CDR1 SGHRS and CDR2 YFSETQ come from the germline V gene.

On this clonotype itself: The junction and the germline gene differ at one end; a read error may be behind it. The chain couples TRBV20-1 to TRBJ2-2; the match to TRBD2 covers 10 bases. The CDR3 length is 17 residues. In germline, CDR1 is DFQATT, CDR2 SNEGSKA (reference sequence). The CDR3 DNA sequence: TGCTGTGCTAGAGATGAGGGACTAGCGCGAAACACCGGGGAGCTGTTTTTT. It translates to CCARDEGLARNTGELFF.

V usage is TRBV29-1 and J usage is TRBJ2-6; D is perhaps TRBD1 or TRBD2 (5 bases each). The germline V gene has CDR1 SQVTM and CDR2 ANQGSEA. V dropped 3 bases and J dropped 2 bases, with 8 bases sitting between them. The CDR3 is made up of 14 amino acids. Here the CDR3 DNA reads TGCAGCGTTGAGGTGGGGGCTGGGGCCAACGTCCTGACTTTC. Translation: CSVEVGAGANVLTF.

This clonotype has at least ten counts. The chain recombines TRBV20-1 with TRBJ2-1; 7 bases are a match to TRBD1. Trimming cost V 3 bases and J 0 bases; bases outside gene matches: 11. The CDR3 loop spans 17 amino acids. CDR1 and CDR2 (germline): DFQATT, SNEGSKA (reference sequence). CDR3 protein: CSASNRDSKSSYNEQFF. Here the CDR3 DNA reads TGCAGTGCTAGTAACCGGGACAGTAAAAGCTCCTACAATGAGCAGTTCTTC.

This clonotype turned up a few times. The genes are TRBV10-1 and TRBJ2-2; D is unclear. Germline values: CDR1 WNHNN, CDR2 SYGVQD (reference sequence). V lost 4 bases, J lost 5 bases, and 11 bases lay in between. This CDR3 comprises 14 residues. The CDR3 DNA sequence: TGCGCCAGCAGTGTCGATTTTGTGACCGGGGAGCTGTTTTTT. This gives the protein CASSVDFVTGELFF.

The table lists this clonotype with many counts. J is TRBJ2-3 and V is TRBV20-1, with TRBD1 matching 9 bases. The CDR3 sequence is 15 residues long. Losses at the gene ends were 2 bases for V and 3 bases for J; bases not matched to a gene: 6. The germline V gene has CDR1 DFQATT and CDR2 SNEGSKA (reference sequence). CDR3 in amino acids: CSARRTGVGTDTQYF. DNA of the CDR3: TGCAGTGCTAGAAGGACAGGGGTGGGGACAGATACGCAGTATTTT.

This clonotype came up a few times. This chain connects TRBV7-8 to TRBJ1-5, with D perhaps TRBD1 (5 bases). Germline CDR1 reads SGHVS; CDR2 reads FQNEAQ. V was cut by 0 bases and J by 0 bases, with 12 bases left in between. CDR3 length: 17 residues. The CDR3 region has the DNA TGTGCCAGCAGCTTAGCGTTTGGGGGATATAGCAATCAGCCCCAGCATTTT. Protein: CASSLAFGGYSNQPQHF.

This clonotype came up a few times. The V and J genes are TRBV4-2 and TRBJ2-7; 9 positions match TRBD1. Per the germline V gene, CDR1 is LGHNA and CDR2 is YNFKEQ. The CDR3 runs to 14 residues. V shed 3 bases, J shed 6 bases, and the junction held 6 bases outside the gene matches. The CDR3, as DNA: TGTGCCAGCAGCCAGGGCGGACAGGGGTCCGAGCAGTACTTC. Translation gives CASSQGGQGSEQYF.

This clonotype was seen at least ten times. V is TRBV29-1 and J is TRBJ2-7; 8 bases align to TRBD1. From germline, CDR1 is SQVTM and CDR2 ANQGSEA. With 6 bases clipped from V and 7 bases from J, the junction kept 14 bases outside the gene matches. CDR3 size: 14 residues. CDR3 bases: TGCAGCGTGGACACCGGGACAGGCCTTTTTGAGCAGTACTTC. Its translation is CSVDTGTGLFEQYF.

A few counts support this clonotype. This chain connects TRBV27 to TRBJ1-1, with 8 nucleotides matching TRBD1. This CDR3 is 15 amino acids long. Looked up from germline, CDR1 is MNHEY and CDR2 is SMNVEV (reference sequence). V was clipped by 5 bases and J by 2 bases; unmatched bases: 7. CDR3 loop: CASSTLTGENTEAFF. In DNA, the CDR3 is TGTGCCAGCAGTACTTTGACAGGGGAAAACACTGAAGCTTTCTTT.

This clonotype came up a few times. The chain uses TRBV28 and TRBJ2-6, with D unresolved. Germline V gene sequence: CDR1 MDHEN, CDR2 SYDVKM. The germline V and J ends were trimmed by 7 bases and 6 bases, with 13 bases remaining between them. The CDR3 covers 14 residues. CDR3 coding DNA: TGTGCCAGCAAACATGTGGGCCAGGCCAACGTCCTGACTTTC. Encoded protein: CASKHVGQANVLTF.

This clonotype was seen a few times. The chain couples TRBV11-1 to TRBJ2-3, with 9 bases fitting TRBD2. Germline loops: CDR1 SGHAT, CDR2 FQDESV (reference sequence). This CDR3 is built from 18 residues. Trimming cost V 3 bases and J 4 bases; bases outside gene matches: 14. This CDR3 is CASSFPRNWREGPDTQYF. CDR3 sequence (DNA): TGTGCCAGCAGCTTCCCACGGAATTGGCGGGAGGGCCCAGATACGCAGTATTTT.

The chain has TRBV14 and TRBJ2-1, with no clear D. The V gene's germline CDR1 is SGHDN and CDR2 FVKESK. The V end was cut by 2 bases, the J end by 2 bases, with 10 bases between. The CDR3 sequence is 15 residues long. The CDR3 reads CASSQRVWPYNEQFF. The DNA of the CDR3 is TGTGCCAGCAGCCAACGGGTATGGCCCTACAATGAGCAGTTCTTC.

The chain links TRBV18 to TRBJ2-7; 7 positions match TRBD1. The CDR3 runs 14 residues. CDR1 KGHSH and CDR2 LQKENI come from the germline V gene. The V segment lost 0 bases and the J segment 6 bases; nucleotides outside the gene matches: 5. The CDR3 region is CASSPPEYRGEQYF. In DNA form, the CDR3 reads TGTGCCAGCTCACCACCAGAATACAGGGGCGAGCAGTACTTC.

This clonotype was counted ten times or more. The J gene is TRBJ2-1, the V gene TRBV24-1; 10 positions match TRBD2. V was clipped by 7 bases and J by 8 bases; unmatched bases: 7. The CDR3 spans 14 residues. Germline values: CDR1 KGHDR, CDR2 SFDVKD. The CDR3 sequence is CATSRTGTSDEQFF. Written as DNA, the CDR3 is TGTGCCACCAGCCGGACCGGGACTAGCGATGAGCAGTTCTTC.

The chain couples TRBV24-1 to TRBJ2-1, with 13 bases lining up with TRBD2. V was pared by 2 bases and J by 7 bases, with 7 bases of the junction left unmatched. The CDR3 length is 17 residues. Germline V CDR1 and CDR2: KGHDR, SFDVKD. The DNA of the CDR3 is TGTGCCACCAGTGATTCCCCACTAGCGGGGGGGTGGAATGAGCAGTTCTTC. Protein product: CATSDSPLAGGWNEQFF.

The V gene is TRBV5-1, the J gene TRBJ2-1; 8 bases line up with TRBD2. The V gene's germline CDR1 is SGHRS and CDR2 YFSETQ. The CDR3 is made up of 15 amino acids. V shed 1 base, J shed 5 bases, and the junction held 5 bases outside the gene matches. As DNA, the CDR3 is TGCGCCAGCAGCTTGACATATAGCGGGGACAATGAGCAGTTCTTC. Translated: CASSLTYSGDNEQFF.

This clonotype was counted a few times. The V call is TRBV19, the J call TRBJ2-4; TRBD1 might be the D (6 bases). CDR1 LNHDA and CDR2 SQIVND come from the germline V gene (reference sequence). This CDR3 contains 15 residues. The V end lost 6 bases, the J end lost 4 bases, and 16 bases lay between the germline ends. In DNA, the CDR3 is TGTGCCAGTAGCCTCACAAGGGACATTAAAAACATTCAGTACTTC. It codes for CASSLTRDIKNIQYF.

Only a few counts were recorded for this clonotype. The chain uses TRBV5-1 and TRBJ2-3, with D possibly TRBD2 on 5 matching bases. Germline CDR1 and CDR2: SGHRS and YFSETQ. The CDR3 sequence is 13 residues long. V lost 3 bases to trimming and J lost 4 bases, with 9 bases between them. In DNA, the CDR3 is TGCGCCAGCAGCTCCACCGGGGCAGATACGCAGTATTTT. It yields the protein CASSSTGADTQYF. Filled out from reference TRBV5-1 and TRBJ2-3, the complete variable domain reads KAGVTQTPRYLIKTRGQQVTLSCSPISGHRSVSWYQQTPGQGLQFLFEYFSETQRNKGNFPGRFSGRQFSNSRSEMNVSTLELGDSALYLCASSSTGADTQYFGPGTRLTVL.

This clonotype has a handful of counts. V is TRBV12-3 or TRBV12-4 and J is TRBJ1-1, with 9 bases aligning to TRBD1. The CDR3 covers 16 residues. Trimming removed 5 bases from V and 3 bases from J; junction bases left unmatched: 10. In nucleotides, the CDR3 is TGTGCCAGCAGTCCGATGTACAGGGGGCCGGACACTGAAGCTTTCTTT. The encoded protein is CASSPMYRGPDTEAFF.

This clonotype occurred many times. This chain links TRBV29-1 with TRBJ2-1; D uncertain. Trimming took 4 bases from V and 1 from J, leaving 11 bases between them. Germline V lookup: CDR1 SQVTM, CDR2 ANQGSEA. This CDR3 comprises 14 residues. CDR3 nucleotide sequence: TGCAGCGTTGCTGTGGAGACATCCTACAATGAGCAGTTCTTC. Its translation is CSVAVETSYNEQFF.

The chain carries TRBV4-2 and TRBJ1-3; TRBD1 agrees at 8 bases. With V trimmed by 4 bases and J by 13 bases, 15 bases remained unmatched. The germline V gene has CDR1 LGHNA and CDR2 YNFKEQ. The CDR3 length is 15 residues. The CDR3, as DNA: TGTGCCAGCAGCCCACACCCCGACAGGGGCGAGCTTATATATTTT. Its translation is CASSPHPDRGELIYF.

This clonotype showed up many times. This chain uses TRBV27 with TRBJ2-7, with D maybe TRBD2 (5 bases). CDR1 is MNHEY, CDR2 SMNVEV, per germline (reference sequence). V was pared by 4 bases and J by 5 bases, with 12 bases between. CDR3 length equals 13 residues. The CDR3 protein is CASSWMGAHEQYF. The CDR3 nucleotides are TGTGCCAGCAGTTGGATGGGAGCCCACGAGCAGTACTTC.

The CDR3 nucleotides are TGTGCCAGCAGCCCCTGGGCAGTCGGCTACACCTTC. This codes for CASSPWAVGYTF. The chain uses TRBV7-9 and TRBJ1-2, with unresolved D. This CDR3 has 12 amino acids. V was cut by 5 bases and J by 8 bases, with 12 bases left in between. Germline assignment: CDR1 SEHNR and CDR2 FQNEAQ (reference sequence). The full variable domain, rest sourced from reference TRBV7-9 and TRBJ1-2, is DTGVSQNPRHKITKRGQNVTFRCDPISEHNRLYWYRQTLGQGPEFLTYFQNEAQLEKSRLLSDRFSAERPKGSFSTLEIQRTEQGDSAMYLCASSPWAVGYTFGSGTRLTVV.

The V gene is TRBV20-1, the J gene TRBJ2-7; either TRBD1 or TRBD2 may fit D (5 bases each). CDR3 length: 12 residues. Germline V CDR1 and CDR2: DFQATT, SNEGSKA (reference sequence). The V end was cut by 5 bases, the J end by 5 bases, with 13 bases between. The CDR3 DNA is TGCAGTGCTGAGGTCCAGGGAGACGAGCAGTACTTC. Translation: CSAEVQGDEQYF.

This clonotype has ten or more counts. The V and J genes are TRBV3-1 and TRBJ1-2; D remains unclear. The germline V gene has CDR1 LGHDT and CDR2 YNNKEL (reference sequence). The CDR3 length is 13 residues. Trimming took 4 bases from V and 2 from J, leaving 8 bases between them. This chain's CDR3 is CASSPRRNYGYTF. Here the CDR3 DNA reads TGTGCCAGCAGCCCCAGACGCAACTATGGCTACACCTTC.

This clonotype has ten or more counts. This chain uses TRBV29-1 with TRBJ1-2, with 7 bases aligning to TRBD1. CDR3 size: 14 residues. The germline CDR1 and CDR2 sequences are SQVTM and ANQGSEA. V gave up 4 bases and J gave up 5 bases; unmatched junction bases: 10. For the CDR3, the DNA is TGCAGCGTTGGTACAGGGGCGGTAAAGTATGGCTACACCTTC. It encodes CSVGTGAVKYGYTF.